These 27 T cell receptor beta chains share one sample of origin, sequenced in a study of blood T cells in healthy people across ages. A second PCR, run for about 6 to 12 cycles, used a sample-barcoded 5' primer plus a J-beta primer mix. TCRdb re-called the 5' RACE reads through MiXCR, storing one row per CDR3 protein. The data contain more than 500,000 distinct CDR3 sequences, about 26% of them seen just once; the ten biggest clones take up 15% to 20%. The specimen sequenced was blood. Receptors were obtained from an older woman in good health.

CDR3 DNA sequence: TGCAGCGTCAAAGGGGATACTGGAAACACCATATATTTT. Protein: CSVKGDTGNTIYF. The chain joins TRBV29-1 to TRBJ1-3, with D possibly TRBD1 on 5 matching bases. The CDR3 totals 13 residues. Germline-derived CDR1 and CDR2 are SQVTM and ANQGSEA. V was trimmed by 6 bases and J by 2 bases, leaving 11 bases between them.

In this sample, this clonotype turned up a few times. The genes are TRBV4-3 and TRBJ2-3; the D is unclear. This CDR3 comprises 16 residues. Germline CDR1 is LGHNA and CDR2 is YSLEER. V lost 0 bases and J lost 0, with 10 bases in between. As DNA, the CDR3 is TGCGCCAGCAGCCAAGAGACCCCCAGTAGCACAGATACGCAGTATTTT. Translating it yields CASSQETPSSTDTQYF.

The rearrangement links TRBV20-1 to TRBJ1-1; no reliable D call. Germline V gene data show CDR1 as DFQATT and CDR2 as SNEGSKA (reference sequence). The CDR3 length is 14 residues. V was cut by 2 bases and J by 1 base, with 11 bases left in between. The CDR3: CSARMGAGNTEAFF. CDR3 nucleotide sequence: TGCAGTGCTAGAATGGGAGCAGGGAACACTGAAGCTTTCTTT.

In its sample, this clonotype was seen many times. V is TRBV7-2 and J is TRBJ2-5; D may be TRBD1 (6 bases). Germline CDR1 is SGHTA and CDR2 is FQGNSA. The CDR3 loop spans 14 amino acids. Trimming removed 1 base at V and 6 bases at J, with 12 bases between. The CDR3 nucleotides are TGTGCCAGCAGCTTAGATATACAGGGAAAGACCCAGTACTTC. Its translation: CASSLDIQGKTQYF.

The chain uses TRBV5-1 and TRBJ1-1; the D gene is possibly TRBD1 (5 bases). Germline V CDR1 and CDR2: SGHRS, YFSETQ. This CDR3 is 14 amino acids long. V was trimmed by 3 bases and J by 4 bases, leaving 13 bases between them. CDR3 loop: CASSSRALGTEAFF. The DNA for the CDR3 is TGCGCCAGCAGCTCCAGGGCTTTGGGCACTGAAGCTTTCTTT.

The chain carries TRBV25-1 and TRBJ1-2, with D possibly TRBD1 on 6 matching bases. Germline V gives CDR1 MGHDK, CDR2 SYGVNS. This CDR3 comprises 15 residues. V gave up 4 bases and J gave up 0 bases, with 12 bases separating them. In nucleotides, the CDR3 is TGTGCCAGCAGTGCAGGACAGCTTTCTAACTATGGCTACACCTTC. Amino acids: CASSAGQLSNYGYTF.

This clonotype was seen a few times. The rearrangement uses TRBV11-3 and TRBJ2-2; 8 bases fit TRBD1. After removal of 4 bases from V and 4 bases from J, the junction contained 8 bases not matched to a gene. Germline V CDR1 and CDR2: SGHNT, YENEEA. This CDR3 is built from 16 residues. The CDR3 sequence is CASSSHWDRTTGELFF. CDR3 nucleotides: TGTGCCAGCAGCTCCCATTGGGACAGGACCACCGGGGAGCTGTTTTTT.

The sample holds a few counts of this clonotype. This rearrangement joins TRBV3-1 to TRBJ2-7, with TRBD1 matching over 7 bases. This CDR3 is 14 amino acids long. Germline CDR1 and CDR2: LGHDT and YNNKEL (reference sequence). V was clipped by 3 bases and J by 4 bases; unmatched bases: 6. This CDR3 reads CASSQNRGVYEQYF. In DNA form, the CDR3 reads TGTGCCAGCAGCCAGAACAGGGGTGTTTACGAGCAGTACTTC.

The chain couples TRBV25-1 to TRBJ2-5; D not certain. Germline lookup yields CDR1 MGHDK and CDR2 SYGVNS. The V end was cut by 2 bases, the J end by 9 bases, with 13 bases between. This CDR3 is built from 13 residues. The CDR3 region is CASSEASLRAQYF. For the CDR3, the DNA is TGTGCCAGCAGTGAAGCCTCCCTGAGAGCCCAGTACTTC. The complete variable domain, with remaining parts taken from reference TRBV25-1 and TRBJ2-5, reads EADIYQTPRYLVIGTGKKITLECSQTMGHDKMYWYQQDPGMELHLIHYSYGVNSTEKGDLSSESTVSRIRTEHFPLTLESARPSHTSQYLCASSEASLRAQYFGPGTRLLVL.

The sample holds a few counts of this clonotype. This sequence joins TRBV5-6 and TRBJ2-3; TRBD2 aligns across 9 bases. Germline V gene data show CDR1 as SGHDT and CDR2 as YYEEEE. The trim removed 8 bases at V and 5 bases at J, leaving 6 bases unmatched. This CDR3 comprises 13 residues. The CDR3 DNA follows: TGTGCCAGTACGGGACTAGCAGGAGATACGCAGTATTTT. It translates to CASTGLAGDTQYF.

This chain links TRBV20-1 with TRBJ2-5; D not resolved. This CDR3 region has 13 residues. CDR1 is DFQATT, CDR2 SNEGSKA, per germline (reference sequence). V was trimmed by 6 bases and J by 2 bases, leaving 13 bases between them. The CDR3 coding sequence is TGCAGTGCAATTAGACACTATCAAGAGACCCAGTACTTC. Its protein product is CSAIRHYQETQYF.

The genes are TRBV20-1 and TRBJ2-1; TRBD2 aligns across 12 bases. The J call may be faulty, since TRBJ2-7 better matches the DNA end. Germline V gene sequence: CDR1 DFQATT, CDR2 SNEGSKA (reference sequence). The CDR3 has 12 amino acids. The CDR3 nucleotides are TGCAGTTCGACTAGCGGGGGCTACGAGCAGTACTTC. Its protein product is CSSTSGGYEQYF.

This clonotype was counted many times. The chain has TRBV3-1 and TRBJ2-7; D gene ambiguous. Germline V gene sequence: CDR1 LGHDT, CDR2 YNNKEL (reference sequence). V lost 4 bases, J lost 0 bases, and 16 bases lay in between. The length of the CDR3 is 16 residues. The CDR3 loop is CASSPAYSFSSYEQYF. The CDR3 nucleotides are TGTGCCAGCAGCCCAGCCTACAGTTTCAGCTCCTACGAGCAGTACTTC.

There are a few counts of this clonotype. The junction and the germline gene differ at one end; a read error may be behind it. The chain is built from TRBV7-9 and TRBJ2-5; D possibly corresponds to TRBD2 (6 bases). The CDR3 spans 14 residues. The germline CDR1 and CDR2 sequences are SEHNR and FQNEAQ (reference sequence). DNA for the CDR3: TGTGCCAGCAGGGACACGCGGCGGGATGAGACCCCGTACTTC. Protein: CASRDTRRDETPYF.

This chain uses TRBV3-1 with TRBJ2-5; D possibly corresponds to TRBD2 (5 bases). The J call may not be correct, given that the DNA end is closer to TRBJ2-1. Germline V gene lookup returns CDR1 LGHDT and CDR2 YNNKEL (reference sequence). The CDR3 is made up of 17 amino acids. The CDR3 loop is CASSHYSRTQTLNEQFF. CDR3 sequence (DNA): TGTGCCAGCAGCCATTACTCCAGGACTCAAACCCTCAATGAGCAGTTCTTC.

This clonotype was recorded only once. V gene TRBV5-1 combines with J gene TRBJ2-1; D unresolved. Per germline, CDR1 SGHRS and CDR2 YFSETQ. The ends were cut back, 4 bases at V and 7 bases at J, with 12 bases in the middle. The CDR3 loop spans 13 amino acids. DNA for the CDR3: TGCGCCAGCAGCCAAACCGACCCGAATGAGCAGTTCTTC. Amino acid sequence: CASSQTDPNEQFF. Drawing the rest from reference TRBV5-1 and TRBJ2-1, the complete variable domain is KAGVTQTPRYLIKTRGQQVTLSCSPISGHRSVSWYQQTPGQGLQFLFEYFSETQRNKGNFPGRFSGRQFSNSRSEMNVSTLELGDSALYLCASSQTDPNEQFFGPGTRLTVL.

This clonotype was counted a few times. The CDR3 bases are TGCAGCGTTCGGCTCTCTGGAAACACCATATATTTT. Protein sequence: CSVRLSGNTIYF. The chain combines TRBV29-1 with TRBJ1-3, with D hard to call. The CDR3 loop spans 12 amino acids. Germline V gives CDR1 SQVTM, CDR2 ANQGSEA. Trimming took off 5 bases at V and 0 bases at J, with 5 bases between the two ends.

V is TRBV2 and J is TRBJ2-7; 7 bases agree with TRBD2. The trim removed 7 bases at V and 2 bases at J, leaving 11 bases unmatched. Germline V CDR1 and CDR2: SNHLY, FYNNEI. The CDR3 runs to 15 residues. In DNA, the CDR3 is TGTGCCAGCACGGAGACTAGCACCCCTCCCTACGAGCAGTACTTC. Encoded protein: CASTETSTPPYEQYF.

This clonotype has more than one count but fewer than ten. The CDR3 protein is CSVAPGTGASYEQYF. CDR3 nucleotide sequence: TGCAGCGTTGCCCCCGGGACAGGGGCTTCCTACGAGCAGTACTTC. The chain joins TRBV29-1 to TRBJ2-7; 10 positions match TRBD1. Trimming at V came to 4 bases and at J to 1 base, leaving 7 bases not matched to a gene. Germline lookup yields CDR1 SQVTM and CDR2 ANQGSEA. The CDR3 sequence is 15 residues long.

This chain connects TRBV28 to TRBJ2-7; TRBD2 matches at 9 bases. Near its end, the DNA agrees better with TRBJ2-1, so the J call may be wrong. The CDR3 loop spans 17 amino acids. Germline CDR1 and CDR2: MDHEN and SYDVKM. The CDR3 protein is CASSLRGGLAGHNEQFF. The CDR3 DNA follows: TGTGCCAGCAGTTTACGAGGAGGGCTAGCGGGGCACAATGAGCAGTTCTTC.

The J gene is TRBJ1-4, the V gene TRBV5-1, with a possible D match to TRBD1 (6 bases). Trimming cost V 5 bases and J 6 bases, with 20 bases left between them. This CDR3 is built from 16 residues. CDR1 is SGHRS and CDR2 is YFSETQ in the germline V gene. CDR3 residues: CASSAGSPGVHEKLFF. The CDR3 DNA reads TGCGCCAGCAGTGCGGGCAGTCCAGGGGTTCATGAAAAACTGTTTTTT. The whole variable domain, remainder taken from reference TRBV5-1 and TRBJ1-4, is KAGVTQTPRYLIKTRGQQVTLSCSPISGHRSVSWYQQTPGQGLQFLFEYFSETQRNKGNFPGRFSGRQFSNSRSEMNVSTLELGDSALYLCASSAGSPGVHEKLFFGSGTQLSVL.

This sequence joins TRBV6-5 and TRBJ2-5, with 8 bases fitting TRBD1. The CDR3 spans 15 residues. The V and J ends lost 3 bases and 4 bases, in that order; junction bases with no gene match: 7. CDR1 is MNHEY, CDR2 SVGAGI, per germline. The CDR3 DNA reads TGTGCCAGCAGTTATTGGACAGGGCACCGAGAGACCCAGTACTTC. Amino acid sequence: CASSYWTGHRETQYF.

CDR3: CAWSLDRPSQGEAFF. Written as DNA, the CDR3 is TGTGCCTGGAGTTTGGACAGACCATCCCAGGGAGAAGCTTTCTTT. The rearrangement links TRBV30 to TRBJ1-1, with a tentative D call TRBD1 (6 bases). Germline loops: CDR1 GTSNPN, CDR2 SVGIG (reference sequence). V lost 2 bases to trimming and J lost 8 bases, with 21 bases between them. The CDR3 contains 15 residues.

This clonotype was observed many times. The chain carries TRBV7-2 and TRBJ2-5; 9 bases match TRBD2. This CDR3 is built from 14 residues. CDR1 is SGHTA, CDR2 FQGNSA, per germline. Trimming at V came to 5 bases and at J to 2 bases, leaving 3 bases not matched to a gene. CDR3: CASSPGLAQETQYF. CDR3 sequence (DNA): TGTGCCAGCAGCCCAGGACTAGCGCAAGAGACCCAGTACTTC.

This chain links TRBV5-1 with TRBJ1-2, with a tentative D call TRBD1 (6 bases). The CDR3 consists of 15 residues. Looked up from germline, CDR1 is SGHRS and CDR2 is YFSETQ. V lost 3 bases and J 6 bases, leaving 18 bases between the germline ends. DNA of the CDR3: TGCGCCAGCAGCTGGCCTGGGACACCAGATGATGGCTACACCTTC. Its protein is CASSWPGTPDDGYTF.

This clonotype was observed a handful of times. The chain couples TRBV4-3 to TRBJ1-2; the match to TRBD1 covers 7 bases. Germline-derived CDR1 and CDR2 are LGHNA and YSLEER. The length of the CDR3 is 15 residues. The ends lost 1 base at V and 4 bases at J; junction bases unmatched: 6. The CDR3 DNA follows: TGCGCCAGCAGCCAAGCTGGAGGGGGCGCCTATGGCTACACCTTC. Protein product: CASSQAGGGAYGYTF.

There are a few counts of this clonotype. This chain connects TRBV29-1 to TRBJ1-4; 10 nucleotides agree with TRBD1. Germline V CDR1 and CDR2: SQVTM, ANQGSEA. V lost 7 bases and J lost 5; bases outside the gene matches: 1. This CDR3 region has 12 residues. The CDR3 protein is CSATGGNEKLFF. CDR3 nucleotides: TGCAGCGCGACAGGGGGCAATGAAAAACTGTTTTTT.